The sequence of this TCR beta chain was determined in a study of T cells in Graves' hyperthyroidism and ophthalmopathy. This clonotype has more than one count but fewer than ten. Amplification targeted TCR beta CDR3 regions from RNA transcripts. The primer set for the first-round RT-PCR of the TCR CDR3 was HTBI. Each CDR3 protein is one row after TCRdb ran MiXCR on the multiplex PCR reads. The sample has a few hundred thousand distinct CDR3 sequences, about 15% seen once; the top ten hold around a third. V was pared by 6 bases and J by 3 bases, with 11 bases between. This CDR3 is 14 amino acids long. Germline loops: CDR1 MNHEY, CDR2 SVGEGT.

Sequenced input: blood. The rearrangement links TRBV6-2 or TRBV6-3 to TRBJ2-2; D call uncertain. This sequence originates from a woman aged 25 to 39 with Graves' hyperthyroidism. The CDR3 DNA follows: TGTGCCAGCAGGCCCCAGACTGACACCGGGGAGCTGTTTTTT. It specifies CASRPQTDTGELFF.